The rows below give T cell receptor beta chains drawn from one sample of a study of cytomegalovirus exposure and HLA in healthy donors. Profiled with immunoSEQ multiplex PCR; TCRdb holds only in-frame clones, not every one. The table has about 98,000 clones, roughly two thirds seen once. The source material was PBMCs. All receptors come from a man aged 50 to 60 in good health and CMV-seronegative. Each CDR3 is given with its conserved first and last residue. D genes are given only for firm matches. Only part of the rows carry a size: once, few, many, or a class if the clone is expanded.

V	size	D	length	J	DNA	CDR3
TRBV5-6	NA	TRBD2	14	TRBJ2-1	TGTGCCAGCAGCCTTCTACTAGCGGTAAATGAGCAGTTCTTC	CASSLLLAVNEQFF
TRBV28	few	TRBD2	15	TRBJ2-1	TGTGCCAGCAGTGCACCGGGAGGGCCGCGAAATGAGCAGTTCTTC	CASSAPGGPRNEQFF
TRBV7-2	NA	TRBD1	13	TRBJ1-1	TGTGCCAGTAGCTCCCGGGACAGGGACGAAGCTTTCTTT	CASSSRDRDEAFF
TRBV19	few	NA	15	TRBJ2-1	TGTGCCAGTACCAAAGCGGCGGGCTCCTACAATGAGCAGTTCTTC	CASTKAAGSYNEQFF
TRBV18	once	TRBD2	16	TRBJ2-3	TGTGCCAGCTCACCACTAGCGGGAGCGTTCACAGATACGCAGTATTTT	CASSPLAGAFTDTQYF
TRBV21-1	NA	NA	11	TRBJ2-1	TGTGCCTCGGCGGAAAATTTTGAGCAGTTCTTC	CASAENFEQFF
TRBV30	NA	NA	13	TRBJ2-7	TGTGCCTGGACCCGACCTAGCTCCTACGAGCAGTACTTC	CAWTRPSSYEQYF
TRBV5-4	few	TRBD1	14	TRBJ2-2	TGTGCCAGCAGCACAGGGGTGGACACCGGGGAGCTGTTTTTT	CASSTGVDTGELFF
TRBV28	few	TRBD1	15	TRBJ1-4	TGTGCCAGCAGTTTCGGGACAGCTTATAATGAAAAACTGTTTTTT	CASSFGTAYNEKLFF
TRBV7-3	NA	TRBD2	15	TRBJ2-1	TGTGCCAGCAGCCTCCGGGAGGTGGCGGGCAATGAGCAGTTCTTC	CASSLREVAGNEQFF
TRBV5-1	NA	NA	12	TRBJ2-7	TGCGCCAGCAGTCTAGGGGACTACGAGCAGTACTTC	CASSLGDYEQYF
TRBV7-9	NA	NA	15	TRBJ1-1	TGTGCCAGCAGCTTAGTCGGAGGAGGGGCGAGTGAAGCTTTCTTT	CASSLVGGGASEAFF
TRBV5-1	NA	TRBD1	14	TRBJ2-2	TGCGCCAGCAGCCCTGGGACAGGGGCCGGGGAGCTGTTTTTT	CASSPGTGAGELFF
TRBV9	NA	NA	13	TRBJ1-4	TGTGCCAGCAGCTCTAGCGGGACGGAAAAACTGTTTTTT	CASSSSGTEKLFF
TRBV30	NA	TRBD1	13	TRBJ2-7	TGTGCCCTCAAGCAGGGGGCTTCCTACGAGCAGTACTTC	CALKQGASYEQYF
TRBV6-1	many	TRBD1	15	TRBJ2-3	TGTGCCAGCAAATTATCCGGGACAGGGGTGGATACGCAGTATTTT	CASKLSGTGVDTQYF
TRBV18	NA	NA	14	TRBJ1-1	TGTGCCAGCTCACCACGTGTGGGGGGCACTGAAGCTTTCTTT	CASSPRVGGTEAFF
TRBV29-1	NA	TRBD1	12	TRBJ1-1	TGCAGCGCCCTGACAGGGCCCGCTGAAGCTTTCTTT	CSALTGPAEAFF
TRBV9	NA	TRBD2	15	TRBJ2-5	TGTGCCAGCAGCGTCACTAGCGGGAGGGAAGAGACCCAGTACTTC	CASSVTSGREETQYF
TRBV18	NA	NA	15	TRBJ1-3	TGTGCCAGCTCACCATCGGGGGAAACTGGAAACACCATATATTTT	CASSPSGETGNTIYF
TRBV25-1	NA	NA	14	TRBJ2-2	TGTGCCAGCAGTGCGGACAGAAACACCGGGGAGCTGTTTTTT	CASSADRNTGELFF
TRBV18	NA	NA	15	TRBJ1-4	TGTGCCAGCTCACTACAGACGGCAACTAATGAAAAACTGTTTTTT	CASSLQTATNEKLFF
TRBV30	NA	NA	13	TRBJ2-7	TGTGCCTGGAGTGTACAGTCGGGAGCCGAGCAGTACTTC	CAWSVQSGAEQYF
TRBV10-3	NA	NA	18	TRBJ2-6	TGTGCCATCAGTGAGTCGCAGGGCTGGGCGGCCGGGGCCAACGTCCTGACTTTC	CAISESQGWAAGANVLTF
TRBV11-3	NA	NA	12	TRBJ2-7	TGTGCCAGCAGCCAAGCAGGGAAGAAGCAGTACTTC	CASSQAGKKQYF
TRBV19	NA	TRBD1	16	TRBJ1-5	TGTGCCAGTAGTGACAGGGGGCTTTTTGTCAATCAGCCCCAGCATTTT	CASSDRGLFVNQPQHF
TRBV10-2	NA	TRBD2	15	TRBJ2-1	TGCGCCAGCAGTGAGTCGTTTTCGGGAGGCAATGAGCAGTTCTTC	CASSESFSGGNEQFF
TRBV7-6	NA	NA	16	TRBJ1-5	TGTGCCAGCAGCCCGAGGGGGGGCGCGAGCAATCAGCCCCAGCATTTT	CASSPRGGASNQPQHF
TRBV6-5	NA	NA	15	TRBJ1-1	TGTGCCAGCAGTTCCACCCTCGTACATAACACTGAAGCTTTCTTT	CASSSTLVHNTEAFF
TRBV10-3	NA	TRBD1	14	TRBJ2-7	TGTGCCATCAGTGAAGGGACAGGGCTTTACGAGCAGTACTTC	CAISEGTGLYEQYF
TRBV30	NA	TRBD2	13	TRBJ2-7	TGTGCCTGGAGCGGCGGGAGGGCCTACGAGCAGTACTTC	CAWSGGRAYEQYF
TRBV19	NA	NA	13	TRBJ1-4	TGTGCCAGTAGTATCTACAGGGATGAAAAACTGTTTTTT	CASSIYRDEKLFF
TRBV30	NA	NA	16	TRBJ1-6	TGTGCCCATAGGCCGCTGGGGGCAGAGTATAATTCACCCCTCCACTTT	CAHRPLGAEYNSPLHF
TRBV5-1	few	TRBD1	13	TRBJ1-2	TGCGCCAGCAGTGGGGGACAGAACTATGGCTACACCTTC	CASSGGQNYGYTF
TRBV11-2	few	TRBD1	13	TRBJ1-1	TGTGCCAGCAGCTCCGGGACAGCCAACGAAGCTTTCTTT	CASSSGTANEAFF
TRBV28	NA	TRBD2	19	TRBJ2-5	TGTGCCAGCAGTTTATCCCGACTAGCGGGAGGGCCTGATGTGGAGACCCAGTACTTC	CASSLSRLAGGPDVETQYF
TRBV7-2	NA	TRBD1	14	TRBJ2-7	TGTGCCAGCAGCTTCGGGACAGGACCCTACGAGCAGTACTTC	CASSFGTGPYEQYF
TRBV5-6	NA	NA	13	TRBJ1-2	TGTGCCAGCAGTGTGGTCATCGCGGGGGGCTACACCTTC	CASSVVIAGGYTF
TRBV7-3	NA	TRBD2	18	TRBJ2-3	TGTGCCAGCAGCAAACTAGCGGGAGGATTGGCTAGCACAGATACGCAGTATTTT	CASSKLAGGLASTDTQYF
TRBV7-9	NA	TRBD1	15	TRBJ1-1	TGTGCCAGCAGCTTAGGGGACAGGGCGAACACTGAAGCTTTCTTT	CASSLGDRANTEAFF
TRBV9	NA	TRBD2	15	TRBJ2-7	TGTGCCAGCAGCGCCCGACTAGCGGGGGCCTACGAGCAGTACTTC	CASSARLAGAYEQYF
TRBV18	NA	NA	13	TRBJ2-7	TGTGCCAGCTCACCTGGCGAGGGATACGAGCAGTACTTC	CASSPGEGYEQYF
TRBV7-9	NA	NA	12	TRBJ1-2	TGTGCCAGCAGCTTAGTGGAGGCGGGCTACACCTTC	CASSLVEAGYTF
TRBV2	NA	NA	11	TRBJ1-1	TGTGCCAGCAGAGAAACAGGTGAAGCTTTCTTT	CASRETGEAFF
TRBV5-1	NA	TRBD1	15	TRBJ1-4	TGCGCCAGCAGCAGACGGACAGGGGGAATTGAAAAACTGTTTTTT	CASSRRTGGIEKLFF
TRBV4-2	NA	TRBD1	15	TRBJ1-1	TGTGCCAGCAGCAAAGACAGGGGCCCGAACACTGAAGCTTTCTTT	CASSKDRGPNTEAFF
TRBV7-3	few	TRBD2	15	TRBJ2-1	TGTGCCAGCAGCCTTAGCGGGAGGTCGAACAATGAGCAGTTCTTC	CASSLSGRSNNEQFF
TRBV19	NA	NA	14	TRBJ2-2	TGTGCCAGTAGTATAGACAGGGGGGCAGGGGAGCTGTTTTTT	CASSIDRGAGELFF
TRBV7-9	NA	NA	16	TRBJ1-5	TGTTCCAGCAGCTTATCACAAGGTCAGCGTAATCAGCCCCAGCATTTT	CSSSLSQGQRNQPQHF
TRBV5-1	few	TRBD2	12	TRBJ2-7	TGCGCCAGCAGCCCAGCGGGACACGAGCAGTACTTC	CASSPAGHEQYF
TRBV15	NA	TRBD2	16	TRBJ2-3	TGTGCCACCAGCGGGCGGCTAGCGGGCCTCACAGATACGCAGTATTTT	CATSGRLAGLTDTQYF
TRBV30	NA	TRBD1	14	TRBJ1-5	TGTGCCTGGAGTGCTCGGGACAGCCATCAGCCCCAGCATTTT	CAWSARDSHQPQHF
TRBV6-5	few	TRBD2	14	TRBJ2-7	TGTGCCAGCAAAATGACTAGCGGGGGGGCCGAGCAGTACTTC	CASKMTSGGAEQYF
TRBV7-9	once	NA	12	TRBJ1-1	TGTTCCAGCAGCTTAGACAGTCCTGAAGCTTTCTTT	CSSSLDSPEAFF
TRBV6-4	NA	NA	15	TRBJ2-7	TGTGCCAGCAGTGACTCGGCAGCTCCCCCCCTGGAGCATTACTTC	CASSDSAAPPLEHYF
TRBV27	few	NA	11	TRBJ2-1	TGTGCCAGCTGGGGGGTCCATGAGCAGTTCTTC	CASWGVHEQFF
TRBV4-1	once	TRBD1	14	TRBJ1-1	TGCGCCAGCAGCCAGACAGGGGTCCCCCCTGAAGCTTTCTTT	CASSQTGVPPEAFF